This entry describes one T cell receptor (beta chain). The antigen remains undetermined. Terminally differentiated effector memory CD45RA+ cells were excluded from the naive CD8 cells, which were CD45RO-negative and positively selected for CCR7. All donors qualified as healthy HIV-negative adults and had experienced no recent acute infections or vaccinations. The study drew all its donors from Caucasian adults living in Nashville, Tennessee. This CDR3 has 17 residues. V was pared by 3 bases and J by 0 bases, with 9 bases of the junction left unmatched. Looked up from germline, CDR1 is ENHRY and CDR2 is SYGVKD. The data originate from a study of shared clonotypes between healthy human individuals. Study-wide points: When naive CD4 clonotypes were compared across a few donors, about 4.8% were shared. Limitation of the genetic and exposure-history diversity represented came from the few donors.

The protocol was immunoSEQ multiplex PCR, while the TCRdb copy is restricted to in-frame clones and leaves out a portion. The sample yields approximately 2,200,000 clones, just over 90% seen once. The TCR sequence derives from a man between 18 and 35 years old in good health. Some clones in this sample may be carry-over from other donors' samples. The rearrangement joins TRBV10-3 to TRBJ2-7; 9 bases line up with TRBD1. Sequencing input: naive CD8+ T cells from PBMCs. In DNA, the CDR3 is TGTGCCATCAGTGACCCAGCCGGGACAGGGAGCTCCTACGAGCAGTACTTC. It specifies CAISDPAGTGSSYEQYF.